Following are 14 T cell receptor beta chains from one sample sequenced in a study of identifying expanded T cells in peripheral blood. Data came from immunoSEQ multiplex PCR; TCRdb stores just in-frame clones and leaves some out. The table includes some 78,000 clones, 88% detected once. The sequencing sample was made of blood. The receptor source for this set is a person between 18 and 69 years old in good health.

J is TRBJ2-7 and V is TRBV5-1, with TRBD2 identical over 10 bases. Trimming cost V 0 bases and J 6 bases; bases outside gene matches: 0. Germline values: CDR1 SGHRS, CDR2 YFSETQ. The CDR3 runs to 13 residues. CDR3 bases: TGCGCCAGCAGCTTGGGACTAGCGGGCGAGCAGTACTTC. Protein sequence: CASSLGLAGEQYF.

The rearrangement joins TRBV13 to TRBJ2-2, with unresolved D. Germline CDR1 is PRHDT and CDR2 is FYEKMQ (reference sequence). V lost 4 bases and J 6 bases, leaving 9 bases between the germline ends. The CDR3 runs 13 residues. The CDR3 sequence: CASSSVDAGELFF. CDR3 bases: TGTGCCAGCAGCTCCGTTGACGCCGGGGAGCTGTTTTTT.

The rearrangement joins TRBV7-9 to TRBJ1-3; D may be TRBD1 (6 bases). The CDR3 length is 14 residues. Germline V gene lookup returns CDR1 SEHNR and CDR2 FQNEAQ (reference sequence). The V end lost 7 bases, the J end lost 1 base, and 11 bases lay between the germline ends. The CDR3 reads CASTLDSSGNTIYF. The DNA for the CDR3 is TGTGCCAGCACCCTGGACAGTTCTGGAAACACCATATATTTT.

The chain employs TRBV9 and TRBJ1-6; D is possibly TRBD1 (6 bases). Germline-derived CDR1 and CDR2 are SGDLS and YYNGEE. The CDR3 sequence is 15 residues long. V dropped 4 bases and J dropped 7 bases, with 15 bases sitting between them. In nucleotides, the CDR3 is TGTGCCAGCAGCAGGGGGACGGGGGTCAATTCACCCCTCCACTTT. Protein: CASSRGTGVNSPLHF.

The chain is built from TRBV10-3 and TRBJ1-1, with D hard to call. The length of the CDR3 is 12 residues. V was cut by 1 base and J by 5 bases, with 5 bases left in between. Germline V gene sequence: CDR1 ENHRY, CDR2 SYGVKD. The CDR3 nucleotides are TGTGCCATCAGTGAGTGGGGTACTGAAGCTTTCTTT. Protein product: CAISEWGTEAFF.

The chain is built from TRBV19 and TRBJ1-3; D ambiguous. CDR1 and CDR2 (germline): LNHDA, SQIVND (reference sequence). The V and J ends lost 6 bases and 4 bases respectively, with 10 bases between them. The CDR3 runs to 13 residues. The CDR3 coding sequence is TGTGCCAGTAGCAGAGGGCTAGGAAACACCATATATTTT. This translates into CASSRGLGNTIYF.

The rearrangement links TRBV13 to TRBJ2-5, with 9 bases fitting TRBD2. The V and J ends lost 6 bases and 4 bases, in that order; junction bases with no gene match: 6. CDR3 length: 14 amino acids. Germline CDR1 and CDR2: PRHDT and FYEKMQ (reference sequence). CDR3 DNA: TGTGCCAGCAGGAAAGCGGGGGGCGTAGAGACCCAGTACTTC. This translates into CASRKAGGVETQYF.

The rearrangement joins TRBV2 to TRBJ2-7; D is unclear. Germline V CDR1 and CDR2: SNHLY, FYNNEI. Trimming pared 6 bases from V and 5 bases from J, leaving 17 bases between. The CDR3 sequence is 14 residues long. CDR3: CASSQSERINEQYF. The CDR3, as DNA: TGTGCCAGCAGCCAATCCGAGAGGATCAACGAGCAGTACTTC.

The rearrangement uses TRBV15 and TRBJ1-1; 7 nucleotides align to TRBD1. Losses at the gene ends were 5 bases for V and 4 bases for J; bases not matched to a gene: 7. Germline lookup yields CDR1 LNHNV and CDR2 YYDKDF (reference sequence). This CDR3 region has 14 residues. CDR3 protein: CATSEDRVGTEAFF. The CDR3 DNA follows: TGTGCCACCAGCGAAGACAGGGTCGGCACTGAAGCTTTCTTT.

The V gene is TRBV12-5, the J gene TRBJ2-7; maybe TRBD2 (7 bases). CDR1 and CDR2 from the germline V gene are LGHNT and FRNRAP. CDR3 length equals 15 residues. Trimming cost V 7 bases and J 5 bases, with 21 bases left between them. In DNA form, the CDR3 reads TGTGCTAGTGCCGGGGGGCGGGGAAGCTCTAACGAGCAGTACTTC. This encodes CASAGGRGSSNEQYF.

This clone is a singleton in its sample. This chain connects TRBV10-3 to TRBJ2-7; D remains unclear. Trimming cost V 4 bases and J 4 bases, with 5 bases left between them. Germline V gene data show CDR1 as ENHRY and CDR2 as SYGVKD. The CDR3 contains 11 residues. CDR3 coding DNA: TGTGCCATCAGTGTGGGTTACGAGCAGTACTTC. This sequence encodes CAISVGYEQYF.

This CDR3 reads CASSKDHEAFF. CDR3 nucleotide sequence: TGTGCCAGCAGCAAGGACCATGAAGCTTTCTTT. The chain carries TRBV13 and TRBJ1-1; unclear D gene. This CDR3 contains 11 residues. Per germline, CDR1 PRHDT and CDR2 FYEKMQ (reference sequence). V was shortened by 5 bases and J by 7 bases, with 8 bases between the two germline ends.

The CDR3 here is CASSDVAAGQGYGSYTF. CDR3 DNA sequence: TGTGCCAGCAGTGACGTCGCGGCCGGACAGGGCTATGGTAGCTACACCTTC. The gene calls are TRBV6-1 and TRBJ1-2; TRBD1 agrees at 8 bases. The ends lost 3 bases at V and 9 bases at J; junction bases unmatched: 18. This CDR3 region has 17 residues. The germline gives CDR1 MNHNS, CDR2 SASEGT.

J is TRBJ2-7 and V is TRBV7-2; 7 nucleotides agree with TRBD2. The ends lost 1 base at V and 4 bases at J; junction bases unmatched: 10. CDR1 and CDR2 from the germline V gene are SGHTA and FQGNSA. The CDR3 sequence is 16 residues long. CDR3 DNA: TGTGCCAGCAGCTTAGGATCCCCAGCGGGGCATTACGAGCAGTACTTC. It is translated as CASSLGSPAGHYEQYF.